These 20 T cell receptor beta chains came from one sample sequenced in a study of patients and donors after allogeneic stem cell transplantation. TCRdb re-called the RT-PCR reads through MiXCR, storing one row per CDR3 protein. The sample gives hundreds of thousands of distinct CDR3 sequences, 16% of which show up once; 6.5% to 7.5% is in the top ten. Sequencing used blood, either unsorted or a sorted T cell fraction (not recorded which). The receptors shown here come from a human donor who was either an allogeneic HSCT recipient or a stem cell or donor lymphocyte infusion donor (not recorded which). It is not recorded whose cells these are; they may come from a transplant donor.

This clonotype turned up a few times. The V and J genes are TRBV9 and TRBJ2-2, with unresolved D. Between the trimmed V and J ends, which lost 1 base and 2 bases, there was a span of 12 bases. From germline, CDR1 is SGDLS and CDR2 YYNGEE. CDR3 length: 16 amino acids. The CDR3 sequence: CASSVLEAFNTGELFF. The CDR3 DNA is TGTGCCAGCAGCGTACTGGAAGCGTTCAACACCGGGGAGCTGTTTTTT.

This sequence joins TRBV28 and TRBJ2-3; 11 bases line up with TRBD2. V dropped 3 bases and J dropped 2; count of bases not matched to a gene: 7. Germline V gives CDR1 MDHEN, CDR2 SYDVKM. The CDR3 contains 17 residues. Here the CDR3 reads CASSFPGLAAHTDTQYF. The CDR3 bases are TGTGCCAGCAGTTTCCCGGGACTAGCGGCACACACAGATACGCAGTATTTT.

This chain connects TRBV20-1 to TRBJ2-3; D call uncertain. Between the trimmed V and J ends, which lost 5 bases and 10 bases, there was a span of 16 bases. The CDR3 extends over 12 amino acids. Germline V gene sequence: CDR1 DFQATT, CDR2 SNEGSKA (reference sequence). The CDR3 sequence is CSAPLTAGAQYF. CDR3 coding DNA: TGCAGTGCTCCCCTAACGGCTGGGGCGCAGTATTTT.

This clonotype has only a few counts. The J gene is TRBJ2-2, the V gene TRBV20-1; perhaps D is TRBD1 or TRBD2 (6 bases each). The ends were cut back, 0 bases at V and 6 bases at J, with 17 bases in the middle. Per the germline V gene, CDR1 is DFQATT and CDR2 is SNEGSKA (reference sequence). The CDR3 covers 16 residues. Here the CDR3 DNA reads TGCAGTGCTAGAGATAGCGAGGGGGGCACGGCCGGGGAGCTGTTTTTT. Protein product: CSARDSEGGTAGELFF.

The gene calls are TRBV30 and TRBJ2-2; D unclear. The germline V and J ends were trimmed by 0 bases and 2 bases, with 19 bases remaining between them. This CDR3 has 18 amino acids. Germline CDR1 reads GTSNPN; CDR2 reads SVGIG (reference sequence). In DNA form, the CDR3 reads TGTGCCTGGAGTGTTGGGCCCCACCGAACCATAAACACCGGGGAGCTGTTTTTT. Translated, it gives CAWSVGPHRTINTGELFF.

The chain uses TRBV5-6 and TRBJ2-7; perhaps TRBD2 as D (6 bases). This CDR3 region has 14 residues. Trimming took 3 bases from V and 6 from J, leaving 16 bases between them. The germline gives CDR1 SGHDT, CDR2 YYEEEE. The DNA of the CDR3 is TGTGCCAGCAGCTCACCGGAGGGGACGCGCGAGCAGTACTTC. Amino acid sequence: CASSSPEGTREQYF.

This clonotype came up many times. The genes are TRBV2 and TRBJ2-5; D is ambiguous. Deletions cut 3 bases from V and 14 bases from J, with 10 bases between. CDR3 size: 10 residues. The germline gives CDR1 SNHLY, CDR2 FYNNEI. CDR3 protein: CASSDVAPYF. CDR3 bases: TGTGCCAGCAGTGATGTCGCCCCTTACTTC.

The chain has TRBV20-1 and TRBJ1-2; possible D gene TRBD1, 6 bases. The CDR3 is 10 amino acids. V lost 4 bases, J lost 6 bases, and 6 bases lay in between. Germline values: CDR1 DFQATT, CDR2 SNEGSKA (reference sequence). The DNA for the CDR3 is TGCAGTGCTAAGGGGGATGGCTACACCTTC. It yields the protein CSAKGDGYTF.

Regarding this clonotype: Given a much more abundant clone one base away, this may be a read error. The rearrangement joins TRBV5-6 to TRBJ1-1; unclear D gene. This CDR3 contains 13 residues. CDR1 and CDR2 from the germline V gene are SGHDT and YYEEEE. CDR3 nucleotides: TGTGCCAGCAGCTTGGTAGTAGGCGCTGAAGTTTTCTTT. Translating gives CASSLVVGAEVFF.

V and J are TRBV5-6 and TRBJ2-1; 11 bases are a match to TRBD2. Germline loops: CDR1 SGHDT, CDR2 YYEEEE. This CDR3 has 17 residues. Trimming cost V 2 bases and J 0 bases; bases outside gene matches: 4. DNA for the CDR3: TGTGCCAGCAGCTTCGGAGGGACTAGCGGCTCCTACAATGAGCAGTTCTTC. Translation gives CASSFGGTSGSYNEQFF.

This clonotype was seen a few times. CDR3 bases: TGTGCCAGCAGTTATAGCGGCTATGGCTACACCTTC. Protein sequence: CASSYSGYGYTF. J is TRBJ1-2 and V is TRBV28; D remains unclear. Per the germline V gene, CDR1 is MDHEN and CDR2 is SYDVKM. This CDR3 has 12 amino acids. Trimming removed 4 bases from V and 4 bases from J, with 7 bases in between.

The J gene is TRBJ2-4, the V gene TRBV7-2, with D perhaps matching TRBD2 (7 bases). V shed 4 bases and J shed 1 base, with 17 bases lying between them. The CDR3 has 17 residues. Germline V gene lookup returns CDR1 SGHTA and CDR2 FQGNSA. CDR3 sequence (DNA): TGTGCCAGCAGCTCAATATCGAGGGGGGGGGCCAAAAACATTCAGTACTTC. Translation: CASSSISRGGAKNIQYF.

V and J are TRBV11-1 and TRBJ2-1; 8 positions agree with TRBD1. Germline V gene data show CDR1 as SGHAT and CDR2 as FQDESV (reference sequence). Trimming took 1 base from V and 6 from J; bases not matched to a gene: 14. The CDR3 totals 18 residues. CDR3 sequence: CASSLGGGAGGRSNEQFF. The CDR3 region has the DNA TGTGCCAGCAGCTTAGGAGGGGGTGCAGGGGGCAGGAGCAATGAGCAGTTCTTC.

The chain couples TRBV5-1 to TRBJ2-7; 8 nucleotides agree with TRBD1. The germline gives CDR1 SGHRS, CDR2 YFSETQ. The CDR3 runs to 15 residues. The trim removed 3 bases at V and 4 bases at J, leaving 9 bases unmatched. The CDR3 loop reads CASSWRQGPTYEQYF. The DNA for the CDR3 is TGCGCCAGCAGCTGGAGACAGGGGCCCACATACGAGCAGTACTTC.

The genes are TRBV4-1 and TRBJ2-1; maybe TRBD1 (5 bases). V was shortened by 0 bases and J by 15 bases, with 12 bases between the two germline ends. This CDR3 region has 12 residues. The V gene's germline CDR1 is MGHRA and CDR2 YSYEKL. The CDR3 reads CASSQEFSGLFF. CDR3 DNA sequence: TGCGCCAGCAGCCAAGAGTTTTCAGGGTTGTTCTTC.

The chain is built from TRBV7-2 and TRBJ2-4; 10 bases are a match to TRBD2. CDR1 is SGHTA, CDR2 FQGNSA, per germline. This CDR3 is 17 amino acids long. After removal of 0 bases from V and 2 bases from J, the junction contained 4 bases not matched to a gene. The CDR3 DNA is TGTGCCAGCAGCTTAGCGGGGACTAGCGCCTCCAAAAACATTCAGTACTTC. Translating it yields CASSLAGTSASKNIQYF.

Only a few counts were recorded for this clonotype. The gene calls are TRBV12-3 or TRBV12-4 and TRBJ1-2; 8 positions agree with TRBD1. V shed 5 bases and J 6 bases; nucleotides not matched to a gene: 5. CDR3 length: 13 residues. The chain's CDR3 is CASSDRGTDGYTF. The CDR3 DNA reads TGTGCCAGCAGTGACAGGGGTACGGATGGCTACACCTTC.

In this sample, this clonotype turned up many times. CDR3 protein: CASKSFTGAGNTEAFF. CDR3 DNA sequence: TGTGCCAGCAAATCATTTACAGGGGCAGGGAACACTGAAGCTTTCTTT. The J gene is TRBJ1-1, the V gene TRBV12-3 or TRBV12-4, with 7 nucleotides matching TRBD1. The CDR3 is 16 residues long. V was clipped by 7 bases and J by 1 base; unmatched bases: 12.

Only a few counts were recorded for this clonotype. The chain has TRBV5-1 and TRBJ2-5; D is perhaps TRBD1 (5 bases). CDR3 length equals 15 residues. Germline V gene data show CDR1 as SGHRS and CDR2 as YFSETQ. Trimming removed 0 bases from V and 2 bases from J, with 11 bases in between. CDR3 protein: CASSLGQGPQETQYF. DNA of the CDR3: TGCGCCAGCAGCTTGGGGCAGGGCCCACAAGAGACCCAGTACTTC.

CDR3 loop: CASSQEMVNLYEKLFF. CDR3 nucleotides: TGTGCCAGCAGCCAAGAAATGGTAAATCTATATGAAAAACTGTTTTTT. This sequence joins TRBV4-2 and TRBJ1-4; D is ambiguous. The CDR3 runs to 16 residues. V lost 0 bases and J 6 bases, leaving 14 bases between the germline ends. Per germline, CDR1 LGHNA and CDR2 YNFKEQ.